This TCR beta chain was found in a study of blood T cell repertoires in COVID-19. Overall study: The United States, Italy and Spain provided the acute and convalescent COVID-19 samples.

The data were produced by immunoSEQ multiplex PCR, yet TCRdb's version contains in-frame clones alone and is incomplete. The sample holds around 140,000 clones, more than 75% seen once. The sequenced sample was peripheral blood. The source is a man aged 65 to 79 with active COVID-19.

CDR3 in DNA: TGCAGTGCTCGGAGGACTCAGGGCTACACCTTC. Its protein product is CSARRTQGYTF. The chain carries TRBV20-1 and TRBJ1-2; D not resolved. The CDR3 has 11 amino acids. Germline CDR1 and CDR2: DFQATT and SNEGSKA (reference sequence). The germline V and J ends were trimmed by 5 bases and 8 bases, with 12 bases remaining between them.